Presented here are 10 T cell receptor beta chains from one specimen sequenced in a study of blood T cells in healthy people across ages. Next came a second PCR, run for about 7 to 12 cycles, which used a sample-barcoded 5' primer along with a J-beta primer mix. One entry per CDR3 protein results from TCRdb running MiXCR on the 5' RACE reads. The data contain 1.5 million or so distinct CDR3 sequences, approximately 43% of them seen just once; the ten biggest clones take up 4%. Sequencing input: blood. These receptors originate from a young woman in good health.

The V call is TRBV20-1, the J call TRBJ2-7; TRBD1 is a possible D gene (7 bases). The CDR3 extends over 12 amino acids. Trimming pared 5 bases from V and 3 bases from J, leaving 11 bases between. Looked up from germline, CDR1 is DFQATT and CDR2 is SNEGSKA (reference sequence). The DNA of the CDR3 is TGCAGTGCTCCCCAGGGGGGCTACGAGCAGTACTTC. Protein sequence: CSAPQGGYEQYF.

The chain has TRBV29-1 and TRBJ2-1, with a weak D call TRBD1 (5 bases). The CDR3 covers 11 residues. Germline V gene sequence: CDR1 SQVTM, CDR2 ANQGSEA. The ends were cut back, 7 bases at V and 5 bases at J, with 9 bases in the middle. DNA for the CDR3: TGCAGCGGCCCCAGGGACAATGAGCAGTTCTTC. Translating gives CSGPRDNEQFF.

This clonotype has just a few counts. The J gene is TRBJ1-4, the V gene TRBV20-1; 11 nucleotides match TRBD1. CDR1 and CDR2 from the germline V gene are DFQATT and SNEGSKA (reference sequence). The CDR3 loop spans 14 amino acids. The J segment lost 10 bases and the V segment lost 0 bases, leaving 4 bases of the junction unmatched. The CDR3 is CSAREWTGGGKLFF. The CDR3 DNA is TGCAGTGCTAGAGAGTGGACAGGGGGCGGAAAACTGTTTTTT.

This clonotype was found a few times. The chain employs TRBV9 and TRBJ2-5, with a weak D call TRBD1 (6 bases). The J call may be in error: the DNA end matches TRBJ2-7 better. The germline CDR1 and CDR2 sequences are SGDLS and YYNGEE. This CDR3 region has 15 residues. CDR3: CASSAQTGFTYEQYF. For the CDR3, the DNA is TGTGCCAGCAGCGCCCAGACAGGCTTCACCTACGAGCAGTACTTC.

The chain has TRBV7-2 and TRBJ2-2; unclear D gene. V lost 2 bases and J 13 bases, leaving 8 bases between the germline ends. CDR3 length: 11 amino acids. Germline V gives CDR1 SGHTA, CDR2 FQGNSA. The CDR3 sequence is CASSLRLGLFF. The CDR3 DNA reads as TGTGCCAGCAGCTTACGATTGGGGCTGTTTTTT.

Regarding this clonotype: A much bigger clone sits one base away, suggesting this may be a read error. The CDR3 spells CASSLMEKLFF. CDR3 DNA sequence: TGTGCCAGCAGTTTAATGGAAAAACTGTTTTTT. The rearrangement joins TRBV28 to TRBJ1-4; no definite D call. The CDR3 runs 11 residues. Germline CDR1 and CDR2: MDHEN and SYDVKM. Trimming pared 2 bases from V and 8 bases from J, leaving 3 bases between. Variable domain in full (rest from reference TRBV28 and TRBJ1-4): DVKVTQSSRYLVKRTGEKVFLECVQDMDHENMFWYRQDPGLGLRLIYFSYDVKMKEKGDIPEGYSVSREKKERFSLILESASTNQTSMYLCASSLMEKLFFGSGTQLSVL.

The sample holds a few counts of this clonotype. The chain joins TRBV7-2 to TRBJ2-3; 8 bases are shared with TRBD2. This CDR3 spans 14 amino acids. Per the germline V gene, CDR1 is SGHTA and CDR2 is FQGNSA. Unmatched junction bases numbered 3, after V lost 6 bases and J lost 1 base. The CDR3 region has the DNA TGTGCCAGCAGGAGTAGCGGGGGCACAGATACGCAGTATTTT. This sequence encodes CASRSSGGTDTQYF.

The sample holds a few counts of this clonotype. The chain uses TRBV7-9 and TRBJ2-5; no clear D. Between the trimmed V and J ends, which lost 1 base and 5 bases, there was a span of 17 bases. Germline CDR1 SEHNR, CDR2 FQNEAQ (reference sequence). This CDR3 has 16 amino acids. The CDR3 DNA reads TGTGCCAGCAGCTTAGGCCCCATGGGTATTAGGGAGACCCAGTACTTC. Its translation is CASSLGPMGIRETQYF.

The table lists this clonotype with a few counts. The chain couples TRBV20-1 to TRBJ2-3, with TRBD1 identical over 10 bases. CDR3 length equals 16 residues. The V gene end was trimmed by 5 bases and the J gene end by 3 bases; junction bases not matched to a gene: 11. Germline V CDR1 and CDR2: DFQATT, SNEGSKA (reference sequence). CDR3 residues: CSALSPGQGRTDTQYF. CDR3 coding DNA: TGCAGTGCTCTCAGTCCGGGACAGGGGCGAACAGATACGCAGTATTTT.

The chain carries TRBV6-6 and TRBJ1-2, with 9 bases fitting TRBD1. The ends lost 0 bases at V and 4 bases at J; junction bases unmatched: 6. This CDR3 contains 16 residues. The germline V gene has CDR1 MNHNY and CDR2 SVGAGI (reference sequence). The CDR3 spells CASSYSGTGHGYGYTF. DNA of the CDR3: TGTGCCAGCAGTTACTCGGGGACAGGGCATGGCTATGGCTACACCTTC.